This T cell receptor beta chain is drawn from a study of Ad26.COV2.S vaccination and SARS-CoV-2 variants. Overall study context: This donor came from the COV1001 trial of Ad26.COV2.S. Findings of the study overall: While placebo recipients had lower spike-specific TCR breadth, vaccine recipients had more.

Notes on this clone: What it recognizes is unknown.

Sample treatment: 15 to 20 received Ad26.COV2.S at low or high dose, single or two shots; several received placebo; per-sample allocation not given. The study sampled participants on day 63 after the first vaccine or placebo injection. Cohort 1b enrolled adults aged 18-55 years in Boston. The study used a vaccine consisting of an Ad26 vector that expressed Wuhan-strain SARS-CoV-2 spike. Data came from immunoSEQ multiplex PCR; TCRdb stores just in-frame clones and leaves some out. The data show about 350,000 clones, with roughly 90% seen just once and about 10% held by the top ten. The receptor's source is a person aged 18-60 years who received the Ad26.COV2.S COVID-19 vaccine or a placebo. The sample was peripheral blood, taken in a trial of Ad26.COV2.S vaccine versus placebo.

CDR3 DNA sequence: TGTGCCAGCAGACATTTGGAAGATACGCAGTATTTT. The encoded protein is CASRHLEDTQYF. The chain joins TRBV27 to TRBJ2-3; D is undetermined. The CDR3 runs 12 residues. The germline CDR1 and CDR2 sequences are MNHEY and SMNVEV (reference sequence). Trimming took 6 bases from V and 5 from J, leaving 9 bases between them.